The present entry profiles one T cell receptor (beta chain) with its context. The antigen remains undetermined. These data belong to a study of shared clonotypes between healthy human individuals. Study as a whole: Researchers assigned three CD4 naive, three CD4 memory, two CD8 naive and one CD8 memory plate to each donor. Study conclusions and caveats: Non-shared clonotypes displayed generation probabilities falling below those of clonotypes present in all four donors.

Trimming shortened V by 5 bases and J by 4 bases, and 20 bases separated the two germline ends. Germline CDR1 and CDR2: LNHDA and SQIVND (reference sequence). The CDR3 loop spans 16 amino acids. Negatively enriched CD4+ T cells were divided by CD45RA into naive and memory. The sorted-subset replicate PCRs were given about 200 ng DNA, which is approximately 30,000 T cell genomes. This table comes from immunoSEQ multiplex PCR, and its TCRdb copy is limited to in-frame clones, with some not included. Here the sample spans hundreds of thousands of clones, 90% to 97% being singletons. The chain links TRBV19 to TRBJ1-2, with a possible D match to TRBD1 (5 bases). The sample was naive CD4+ T cells sorted from blood. Documented subset: CD45RA+ positively selected. This receptor was taken from a woman in her 30s in good health. The DNA of the CDR3 is TGTGCCAGTAGTCCGCGGGGCACGAGTAGGTCCTATGGCTACACCTTC. As protein: CASSPRGTSRSYGYTF.